This passage covers 9 T cell receptor beta chains from one sample sequenced in a study of blood T cell repertoires in COVID-19. The protocol was immunoSEQ multiplex PCR, while the TCRdb copy is restricted to in-frame clones and leaves out a portion. Among roughly 75,000 clones listed, 70% to 85% were seen once. Sequenced material: peripheral blood. These receptors all stem from an older man with acute or convalescent COVID-19.

This chain joins TRBV19 and TRBJ1-1, with 8 nucleotides matching TRBD1. The trim removed 1 base at V and 0 bases at J, leaving 13 bases unmatched. The germline V gene encodes CDR1 LNHDA and CDR2 SQIVND (reference sequence). This CDR3 comprises 19 residues. DNA for the CDR3: TGTGCCAGTAGTATAGGGGGCACAGGGGGGGCCGTTATGAACACTGAAGCTTTCTTT. It yields the protein CASSIGGTGGAVMNTEAFF.

The chain links TRBV7-9 to TRBJ2-3, with 11 nucleotides matching TRBD1. The CDR3 runs 16 residues. With 4 bases clipped from V and 4 bases from J, the junction kept 7 bases outside the gene matches. Germline V gene sequence: CDR1 SEHNR, CDR2 FQNEAQ (reference sequence). DNA of the CDR3: TGTGCCAGCAGCTCCCGGGACAGGGGGATTGCAGATACGCAGTATTTT. Translation gives CASSSRDRGIADTQYF.

This clone was seen a single time. The junction shows a germline mismatch at one end, possibly a read error. The chain uses TRBV9 and TRBJ2-1; D perhaps matches TRBD2 (5 bases). The CDR3 runs to 15 residues. Germline V gene sequence: CDR1 SGDLS, CDR2 YYNGEE. The CDR3 region has the DNA TGTGCCACCAGCCCCGCCAGCGGAGGAAACAATGAGCAGTTCTTC. Its protein is CATSPASGGNNEQFF.

This chain joins TRBV30 and TRBJ1-5; D is unresolved. This CDR3 has 14 amino acids. Trimming shortened V by 0 bases and J by 3 bases, and 9 bases separated the two germline ends. Per the germline V gene, CDR1 is GTSNPN and CDR2 is SVGIG (reference sequence). The CDR3 sequence is CAWSVTSNNQPQHF. The CDR3 nucleotides are TGTGCCTGGAGTGTAACAAGTAACAATCAGCCCCAGCATTTT.

The chain recombines TRBV5-1 with TRBJ2-3, with D possibly TRBD2 on 6 matching bases. CDR1 and CDR2 (germline): SGHRS, YFSETQ. The V end was cut by 7 bases, the J end by 6 bases, with 24 bases between. This CDR3 spans 16 amino acids. The CDR3 sequence: CASHELNPGLPDTQYF. CDR3 DNA sequence: TGCGCCAGCCATGAGCTCAATCCGGGACTTCCCGATACGCAGTATTTT.

The chain recombines TRBV10-2 with TRBJ2-7; TRBD1 matches 7 bases. J was trimmed by 1 base and V by 4 bases; bases with no gene match: 1. Germline CDR1 WSHSY, CDR2 SAAADI. This CDR3 has 13 residues. The DNA for the CDR3 is TGCGCCAGCAGTGGGGACAGATCCTACGAGCAGTACTTC. Encoded protein: CASSGDRSYEQYF.

The rearrangement links TRBV5-4 to TRBJ2-1; D may be TRBD2 (6 bases). The CDR3 has 13 residues. In germline, CDR1 is SGHNT, CDR2 YYREEE (reference sequence). Trimming pared 3 bases from V and 5 bases from J, leaving 9 bases between. The chain's CDR3 is CASSSTSNNEQFF. As DNA, the CDR3 is TGTGCCAGCAGCTCGACTAGTAACAATGAGCAGTTCTTC.

This clone was observed a handful of times. CDR3 coding DNA: TGTGCCAGCAGTCGTAGCGGGAGCTCCTACGAGCAGTACTTC. Its translation is CASSRSGSSYEQYF. The chain couples TRBV6-2 or TRBV6-3 to TRBJ2-7; 9 positions agree with TRBD2. This CDR3 is 14 amino acids long. CDR1 is MNHEY and CDR2 is SVGEGT in the germline V gene. Trimming removed 5 bases from V and 0 bases from J; junction bases left unmatched: 2.

Remarks on this clone: A junction end diverges from the germline sequence, so it may reflect a read error. V and J are TRBV7-8 and TRBJ2-1; TRBD2 aligns across 10 bases. This CDR3 spans 17 amino acids. Germline V gene sequence: CDR1 SGHVS, CDR2 FQNEAQ. The CDR3: CASRLEAGLAAYNEQFF. The CDR3 nucleotides are TGTGCCAGCAGATTAGAGGCCGGACTAGCGGCTTACAATGAGCAGTTCTTC.